This T cell receptor (beta chain) was sequenced in a study of shared clonotypes between healthy human individuals. In the study overall: With ages of 18 to 49, the donors were a couple of women and three men.

After removal of 1 base from V and 5 bases from J, the junction contained 4 bases not matched to a gene. The CDR3 extends over 15 amino acids. The germline V gene encodes CDR1 LNHDA and CDR2 SQIVND (reference sequence). Original methodology: Filtering was not the same, since immunoSEQ gave junction-only sequences without quality scores. The repertoire was sequenced with immunoSEQ multiplex PCR; TCRdb's copy has only in-frame clones and lacks some. That table supplies the V and J calls and clone size; D and trimming were determined from the DNA. The sample holds about 2,500,000 clones, just over 90% seen once.

The sequence was obtained from a man aged 18 to 29 in good health. The genes are TRBV19 and TRBJ1-1; the match to TRBD1 covers 10 bases. The sequenced sample consisted of naive CD4+ T cells sorted from blood. Subset noted: CD45RA+ positively selected. CDR3 in DNA: TGTGCCAGTAGTATAGTGGGGACAGGGGAAACTGAAGCTTTCTTT. The encoded protein is CASSIVGTGETEAFF.